The present TCR beta chain was sequenced within a study of graft-versus-host responses after intestinal transplantation. Study in general: For around three years after anti-thymocyte globulin induction, all recipients took tacrolimus and steroids.

Germline CDR1 and CDR2: LNHDA and SQIVND (reference sequence). The CDR3 is made up of 14 amino acids. V was pared by 5 bases and J by 3 bases, with 13 bases between. General observations from the study: Circulating GvH clones peaking coincided with falling HvG clones soon after transplant. Researchers found GvH clones in recipient marrow, and some showed up first in ileum or blood. Some patients had graft-donor T cell macrochimerism. In their allografts, the ratios of graft-versus-host to host-versus-graft T cell clones were high.

Generated by immunoSEQ multiplex PCR, the TCRdb table keeps only in-frame clones and is missing some. The profile covers around 87,000 clones, with 85% to 95% appearing a single time and about 0.4% taken by the ten largest. A note on this clone: What it recognizes is unknown.

This clonotype was obtained from a human donor who was the organ donor for an intestinal transplant. The chain is built from TRBV19 and TRBJ1-1, with D possibly TRBD1 on 5 matching bases. The source was unstimulated CD8+ T cells sorted from spleen or lymph node cells, collected before transplant. The CDR3 DNA sequence: TGTGCCAGTAGTGACGCTTGGGGGGACACTGAAGCTTTCTTT. Protein sequence: CASSDAWGDTEAFF.